This TCR beta chain was sequenced for a study of OX40 agonist ivuxolimab in advanced cancers. About the study: Ivuxolimab, an antibody acting as an agonist of OX40 (CD134), was used to treat patients. Partial responses were recorded for three patients, including one with hepatocellular carcinoma and two with cutaneous melanoma. Previous treatment with anti-PD-1, anti-PD-L1 or anti-CTLA-4 therapy was allowed; about 37% had received some.

CDR1 and CDR2 (germline): LNHDA, SQIVND (reference sequence). Trimming removed 3 bases from V and 6 bases from J, with 20 bases in between. This CDR3 comprises 16 residues. Clones were sequenced by immunoSEQ multiplex PCR, and TCRdb holds only the in-frame ones, with some missing. The table lists 60,000 to 90,000 clones, roughly 85% of them singletons, with 0.75% in the top ten. The receptor's source is an adult with an advanced solid tumor such as melanoma, head and neck, liver or kidney cancer. The source material was CD4+ or CD8+ T cells sorted from blood, sampled in a trial of the OX40 agonist ivuxolimab. V and J are TRBV19 and TRBJ1-2; D not resolved. The CDR3 sequence: CASSIRSDFLGHGYTF. CDR3 nucleotides: TGTGCCAGTAGTATTCGCTCAGACTTCCTCGGGCATGGCTACACCTTC.